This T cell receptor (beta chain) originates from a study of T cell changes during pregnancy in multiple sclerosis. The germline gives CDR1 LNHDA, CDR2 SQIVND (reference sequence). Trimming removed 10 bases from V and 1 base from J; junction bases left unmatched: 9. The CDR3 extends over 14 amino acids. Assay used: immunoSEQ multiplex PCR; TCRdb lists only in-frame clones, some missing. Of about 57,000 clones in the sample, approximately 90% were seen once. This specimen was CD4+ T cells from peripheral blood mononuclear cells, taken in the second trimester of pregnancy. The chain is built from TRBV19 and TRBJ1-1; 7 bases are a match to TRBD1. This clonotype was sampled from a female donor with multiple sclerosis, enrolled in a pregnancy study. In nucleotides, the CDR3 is TGTGCCACCTCGTACAGGGGTAGGAACACTGAAGCTTTCTTT. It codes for CATSYRGRNTEAFF.